Given below is one T cell receptor (beta chain) in context. Its specificity is not known. Sequenced patients had shown CD8+CD57+ cell expansion by flow cytometry. Every patient presented with severe acquired aplastic anemia. Patients were untreated when blood was sampled. The sample is drawn from a study of CD8+CD57+ T cells in acquired aplastic anemia. Study-wide context: When averaged, DNA from sorted CD4+ and CD8+ cells came to about 2.9 ug.

Study findings and constraints: Fewer than 30 CD8+ CDR3 sequences were shared between patients and controls.

TCR beta VDJ and CDR3 were profiled, and genomic DNA was the template. One entry per CDR3 protein, called by TCRdb with MiXCR from the reads. The sample shows under 200,000 distinct CDR3 sequences, 48% of them seen only once. This TCR came from a human donor with aplastic anemia. The sequencing sample was made of sorted CD4+, CD8+, or CD8+CD57+ T cells (not recorded which) from PBMCs.

CDR3 sequence (DNA): TGTGCCAGCAGCGTACAGGGCGGTAATCAGCCCCAGCATTTT. This encodes CASSVQGGNQPQHF. The rearrangement uses TRBV2 and TRBJ1-5; tentatively, D is TRBD1 (6 bases). From germline, CDR1 is SNHLY and CDR2 FYNNEI. The CDR3 sequence is 14 residues long. V lost 6 bases and J 4 bases, leaving 13 bases between the germline ends.